The 5 T cell receptor beta chains presented below share a single source sample, sequenced in a study of CD8+ T cells in alopecia areata. CD4, CD8alpha, NKG2D, NKG2ACE and other markers guided sorting of pooled cutaneous lymph node cells. Reverse transcribed after extraction, RNA yielded cDNA as the sequencing template. Measured with immunoSEQ multiplex PCR; TCRdb has only the in-frame clones, and not every one. The sample yields approximately 280,000 clones, without any singletons. Sequencing used CD4+ T cells sorted from a lymph node. These receptors came from a C3H/HeJ mouse with alopecia areata. Strain MHC haplotype: H2-k.

This clone was observed a few times. Genes and germline come from the mouse. The read finishes 4 residues shy of the CDR3 end, and the germline J gene is used to complete it. The sample carries other DNA sequences with the same CDR3. The genes are TRBV1 and TRBJ1-1, with a possible D match to TRBD1 (5 bases). The length of the CDR3 is 14 residues. Trimming cost V 0 bases and J 4 bases, with 9 bases left between them. Germline CDR1 and CDR2: NSQYPW and LRSPGD (reference sequence). The chain's CDR3 is CTCSADREGTEVFF. The covered CDR3 bases are TGCACCTGCAGTGCAGACAGGGAAGGCACA. Full variable domain (remainder filled in from reference TRBV1 and TRBJ1-1): VTLLEQNPRWRLVPRGQAVNLRCILKNSQYPWMSWYQQDLQKQLQWLFTLRSPGDKEVKSLPGADYLATRVTDTELRLQVANMSQGRTLYCTCSADREGTEVFFGKGTRLTVV.

Details on this clone: Mouse names are used for the genes. The CDR3 extends 4 residues past the end of the read, so its final part is completed from the germline J gene. The rearrangement uses TRBV1 and TRBJ2-5; 7 bases agree with TRBD1. Germline V CDR1 and CDR2: NSQYPW, LRSPGD (reference sequence). This CDR3 contains 13 residues. This CDR3 is CTCSGTGLDTQYF. The CDR3 DNA, read in part, is TGCACCTGCAGTGGGACAGGATTGGAC.

As regards this clone: Gene and germline names: mouse. The sequence runs out 4 residues before the end of the CDR3; the remainder is reconstructed from the germline J gene. This sequence joins TRBV13-2 and TRBJ1-1; no firm D call. Germline V gene lookup returns CDR1 NNHNN and CDR2 SYGAGS (reference sequence). This CDR3 region has 14 residues. The V end lost 0 bases, the J end lost 2 bases, and 8 bases lay between the germline ends. CDR3 sequence reads: CASGDADFNTEVFF. The CDR3 DNA, read in part, is TGTGCCAGCGGTGATGCGGACTTTAACACA.

There are a few counts of this clone. Mouse gene names apply. The read ends 4 residues shy of where the CDR3 ends; the end is completed using the germline J gene. The chain employs TRBV31 and TRBJ1-2; 10 bases are a match to TRBD1. CDR3 size: 14 residues. J lost 4 bases, V lost 3 bases, and 5 bases had no gene match. Germline CDR1 GKSSPN, CDR2 SITVG. CDR3 DNA (partial): TGTGCCTGGAGCCGGGACAGGGGCAGCTCC. Translating it yields CAWSRDRGSS. The whole CDR3 sequence reads CAWSRDRGSSDYTF.

This clone was recorded at least ten times. Genes and germline come from the mouse. The read halts 4 residues ahead of the CDR3 end, with the missing end drawn from the germline J gene. The rearrangement joins TRBV17 to TRBJ2-1; 7 positions agree with TRBD1. Per the germline V gene, CDR1 is MNHDT and CDR2 is YYDKIL. V trimming: 3 bases; J trimming: 2 bases; junction bases outside the gene matches: 1. The length of the CDR3 is 14 residues. Incomplete CDR3 DNA: TGTGCTAGCAGTAGGGGACAGCACTATGCT. This codes for CASSRGQHYA. The CDR3 in its entirety is CASSRGQHYAEQFF.